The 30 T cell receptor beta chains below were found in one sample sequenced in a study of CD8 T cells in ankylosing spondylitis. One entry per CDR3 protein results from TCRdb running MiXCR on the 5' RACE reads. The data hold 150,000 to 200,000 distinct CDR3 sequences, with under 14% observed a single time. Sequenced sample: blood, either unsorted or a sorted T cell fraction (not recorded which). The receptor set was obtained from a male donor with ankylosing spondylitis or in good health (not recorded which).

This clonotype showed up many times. The CDR3 DNA is TGTGCCAGCAGCCGACCGAACACTGAAGCTTTCTTT. This encodes CASSRPNTEAFF. The chain is built from TRBV6-6 and TRBJ1-1; unclear D gene. V was shortened by 6 bases and J by 1 base, with 6 bases between the two germline ends. The CDR3 loop spans 12 amino acids. The germline gives CDR1 MNHNY, CDR2 SVGAGI (reference sequence).

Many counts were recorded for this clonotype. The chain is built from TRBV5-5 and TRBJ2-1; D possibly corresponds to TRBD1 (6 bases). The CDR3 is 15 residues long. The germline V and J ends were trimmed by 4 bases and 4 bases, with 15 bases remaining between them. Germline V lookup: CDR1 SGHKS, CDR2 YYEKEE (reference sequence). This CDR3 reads CASSLTGTQYNEQFF. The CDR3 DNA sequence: TGTGCCAGCAGCCTCACCGGGACACAGTACAATGAGCAGTTCTTC.

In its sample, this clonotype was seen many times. The CDR3 DNA reads TGCAGCGTTGGGTATTCGCTAGCGGGGTCAGATACGCAGTATTTT. Translation: CSVGYSLAGSDTQYF. This chain connects TRBV29-1 to TRBJ2-3; 9 positions match TRBD2. CDR3 length equals 15 residues. Germline CDR1 and CDR2: SQVTM and ANQGSEA. Trimming at V came to 4 bases and at J to 4 bases, leaving 9 bases not matched to a gene.

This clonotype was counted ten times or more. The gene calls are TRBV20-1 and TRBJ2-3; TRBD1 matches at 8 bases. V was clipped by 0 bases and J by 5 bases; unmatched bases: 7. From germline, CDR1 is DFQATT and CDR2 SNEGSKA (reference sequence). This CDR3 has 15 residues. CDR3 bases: TGCAGTGCTAGAGATCGGACAGGGAGAAGAGATACGCAGTATTTT. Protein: CSARDRTGRRDTQYF.

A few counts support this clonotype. This CDR3 reads CASSPAGSDTQYF. CDR3 nucleotide sequence: TGTGCCAGCAGCCCGGCGGGCTCAGATACGCAGTATTTT. The chain carries TRBV11-2 and TRBJ2-3, with TRBD2 as a possible D gene (5 bases). This CDR3 comprises 13 residues. Trimming shortened V by 5 bases and J by 4 bases, and 10 bases separated the two germline ends. Germline V gene data show CDR1 as SGHAT and CDR2 as FQNNGV.

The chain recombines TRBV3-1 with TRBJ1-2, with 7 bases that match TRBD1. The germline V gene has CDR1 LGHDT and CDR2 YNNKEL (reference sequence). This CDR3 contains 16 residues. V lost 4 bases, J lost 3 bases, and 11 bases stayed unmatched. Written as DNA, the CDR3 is TGTGCCAGCAGCCCCGAGGACAGGTCAGCACACTATGGCTACACCTTC. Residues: CASSPEDRSAHYGYTF.

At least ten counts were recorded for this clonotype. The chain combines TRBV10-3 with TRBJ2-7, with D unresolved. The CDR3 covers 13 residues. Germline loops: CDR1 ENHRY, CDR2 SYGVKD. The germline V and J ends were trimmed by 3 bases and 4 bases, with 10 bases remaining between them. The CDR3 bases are TGTGCCATCAGTGAACCCGTCAAGTACGAGCAGTACTTC. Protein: CAISEPVKYEQYF.

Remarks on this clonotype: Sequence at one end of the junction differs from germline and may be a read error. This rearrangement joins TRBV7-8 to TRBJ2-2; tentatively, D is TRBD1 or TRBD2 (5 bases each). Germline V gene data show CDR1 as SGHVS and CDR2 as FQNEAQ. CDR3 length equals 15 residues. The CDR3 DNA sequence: TGTGCCAGCAGCTTAGTTGGGGGAAACACCGAGGAGCTGTTTTTT. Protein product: CASSLVGGNTEELFF.

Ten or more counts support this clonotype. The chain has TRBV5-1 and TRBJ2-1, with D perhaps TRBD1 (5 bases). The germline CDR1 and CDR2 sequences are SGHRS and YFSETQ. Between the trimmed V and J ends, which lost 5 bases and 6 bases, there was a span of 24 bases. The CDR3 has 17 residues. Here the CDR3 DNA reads TGCGCCAGCAGTACTCTCCCAGGACAAGCTAGACCCAATGAGCAGTTCTTC. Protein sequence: CASSTLPGQARPNEQFF.

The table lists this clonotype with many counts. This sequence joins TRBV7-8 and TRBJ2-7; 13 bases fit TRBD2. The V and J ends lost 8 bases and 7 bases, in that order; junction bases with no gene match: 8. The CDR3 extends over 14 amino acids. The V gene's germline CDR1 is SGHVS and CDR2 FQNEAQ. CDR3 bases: TGTGCCAGCTCTTGGACTAGCGGGAGTCTTGAGCAGTACTTC. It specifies CASSWTSGSLEQYF.

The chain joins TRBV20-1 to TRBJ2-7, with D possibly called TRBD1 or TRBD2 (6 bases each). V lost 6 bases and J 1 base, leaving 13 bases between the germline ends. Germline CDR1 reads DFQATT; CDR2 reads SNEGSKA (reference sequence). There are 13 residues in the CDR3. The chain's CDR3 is CSAKGGHSYEQYF. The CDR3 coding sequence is TGCAGTGCCAAGGGGGGTCATTCCTACGAGCAGTACTTC.

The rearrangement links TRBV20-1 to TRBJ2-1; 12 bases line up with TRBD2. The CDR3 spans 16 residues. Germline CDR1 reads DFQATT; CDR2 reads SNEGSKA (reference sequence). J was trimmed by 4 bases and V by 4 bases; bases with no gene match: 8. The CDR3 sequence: CSAKPGTSGQYNEQFF. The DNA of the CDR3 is TGCAGTGCTAAGCCTGGGACTAGCGGGCAATACAATGAGCAGTTCTTC.

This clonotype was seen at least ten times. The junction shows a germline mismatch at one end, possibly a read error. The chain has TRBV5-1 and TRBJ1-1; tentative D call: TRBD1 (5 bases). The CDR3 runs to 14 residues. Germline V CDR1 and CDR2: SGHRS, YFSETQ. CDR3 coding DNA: TGCGCCAGCAGCTCCACAGGCCCTCGAACCCTTTGGGTTTTT. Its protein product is CASSSTGPRTLWVF.

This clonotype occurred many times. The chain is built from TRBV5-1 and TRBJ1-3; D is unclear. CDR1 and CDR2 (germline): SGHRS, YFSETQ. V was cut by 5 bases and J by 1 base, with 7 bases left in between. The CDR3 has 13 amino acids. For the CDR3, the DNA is TGCGCCAGCAGACGACCATCTGGAAACACCATATATTTT. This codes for CASRRPSGNTIYF.

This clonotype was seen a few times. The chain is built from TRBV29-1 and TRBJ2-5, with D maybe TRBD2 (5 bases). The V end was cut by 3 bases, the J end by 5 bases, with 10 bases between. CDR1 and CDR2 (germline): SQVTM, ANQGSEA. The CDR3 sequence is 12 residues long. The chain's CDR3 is CSVDVGGETQYF. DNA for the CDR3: TGCAGCGTTGATGTCGGCGGGGAGACCCAGTACTTC.

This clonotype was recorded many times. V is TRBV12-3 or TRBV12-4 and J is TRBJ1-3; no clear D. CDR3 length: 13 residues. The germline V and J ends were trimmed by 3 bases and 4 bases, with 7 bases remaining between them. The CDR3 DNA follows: TGTGCCAGCAGTTTGGTGGTGGGAAACACCATATATTTT. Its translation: CASSLVVGNTIYF.

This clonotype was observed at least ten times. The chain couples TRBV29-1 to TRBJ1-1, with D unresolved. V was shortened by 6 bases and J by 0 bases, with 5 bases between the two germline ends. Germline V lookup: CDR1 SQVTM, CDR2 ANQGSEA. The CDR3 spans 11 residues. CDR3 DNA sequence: TGCAGCGTCTTGGTGAACACTGAAGCTTTCTTT. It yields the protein CSVLVNTEAFF.

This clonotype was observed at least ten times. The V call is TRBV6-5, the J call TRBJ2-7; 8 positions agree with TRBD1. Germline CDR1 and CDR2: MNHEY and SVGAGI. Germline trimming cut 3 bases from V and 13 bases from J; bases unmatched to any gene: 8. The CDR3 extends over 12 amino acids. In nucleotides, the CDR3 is TGTGCCAGCAGTTATACTGGGACAGGTCTCTACTTC. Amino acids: CASSYTGTGLYF.

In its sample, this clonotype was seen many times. CDR3 sequence reads: CASSGDSLAGYTDTQYF. DNA of the CDR3: TGTGCCAGCAGCGGGGACTCACTAGCGGGGTACACAGATACGCAGTATTTT. The chain couples TRBV7-6 to TRBJ2-3; 10 bases agree with TRBD2. The CDR3 is made up of 17 amino acids. V was clipped by 5 bases and J by 2 bases; unmatched bases: 10. From germline, CDR1 is SGHVS and CDR2 FNYEAQ.

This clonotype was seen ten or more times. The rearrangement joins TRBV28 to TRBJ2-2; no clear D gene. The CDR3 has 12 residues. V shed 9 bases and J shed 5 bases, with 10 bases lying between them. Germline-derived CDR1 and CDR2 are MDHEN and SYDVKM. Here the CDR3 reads CASNGLTGELFF. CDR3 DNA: TGTGCCAGTAACGGGCTAACCGGGGAGCTGTTTTTT.

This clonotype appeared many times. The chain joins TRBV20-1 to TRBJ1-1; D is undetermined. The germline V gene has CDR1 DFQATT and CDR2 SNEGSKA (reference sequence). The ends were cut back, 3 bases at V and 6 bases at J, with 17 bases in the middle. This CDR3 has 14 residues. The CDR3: CSASPGRARSEAFF. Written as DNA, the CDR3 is TGCAGTGCTAGTCCGGGGAGGGCGAGGTCTGAAGCTTTCTTT.

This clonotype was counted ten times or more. This CDR3 is CSAGTGTEAFF. CDR3 bases: TGCAGTGCAGGGACGGGCACTGAAGCTTTCTTT. The chain couples TRBV20-1 to TRBJ1-1; a possible D gene is TRBD1 (5 bases). This CDR3 has 11 residues. V was clipped by 6 bases and J by 4 bases, with 9 bases between them. Germline V gives CDR1 DFQATT, CDR2 SNEGSKA (reference sequence).

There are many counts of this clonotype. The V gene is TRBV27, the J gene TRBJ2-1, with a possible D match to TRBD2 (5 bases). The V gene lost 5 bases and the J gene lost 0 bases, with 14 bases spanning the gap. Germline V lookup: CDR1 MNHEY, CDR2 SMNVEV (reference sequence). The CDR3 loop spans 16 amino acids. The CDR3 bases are TGTGCCAGCAGTCCCGAGGCTAGCTTCTCCTACAATGAGCAGTTCTTC. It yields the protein CASSPEASFSYNEQFF.

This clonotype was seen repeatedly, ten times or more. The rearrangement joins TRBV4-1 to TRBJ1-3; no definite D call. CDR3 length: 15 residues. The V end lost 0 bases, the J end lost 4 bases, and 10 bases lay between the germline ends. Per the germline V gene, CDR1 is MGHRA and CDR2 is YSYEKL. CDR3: CASSQDFSRGNTIYF. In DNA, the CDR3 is TGCGCCAGCAGCCAAGATTTTAGCCGCGGAAACACCATATATTTT.

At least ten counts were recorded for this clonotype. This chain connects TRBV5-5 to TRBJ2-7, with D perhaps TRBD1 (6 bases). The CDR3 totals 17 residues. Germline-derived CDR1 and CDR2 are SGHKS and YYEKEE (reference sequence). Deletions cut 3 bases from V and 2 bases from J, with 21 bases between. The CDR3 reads CASSSWEGGLFTYEQYF. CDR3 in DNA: TGTGCCAGCAGCTCATGGGAAGGGGGTCTCTTCACCTACGAGCAGTACTTC.

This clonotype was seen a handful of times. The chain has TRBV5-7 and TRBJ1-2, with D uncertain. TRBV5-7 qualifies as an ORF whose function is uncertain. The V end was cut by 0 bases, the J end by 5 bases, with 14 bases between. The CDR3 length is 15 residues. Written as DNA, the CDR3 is TGTGCCAGCAGCTTGGGGACCCCCGGGGAGTATGGCTACACCTTC. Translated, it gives CASSLGTPGEYGYTF.

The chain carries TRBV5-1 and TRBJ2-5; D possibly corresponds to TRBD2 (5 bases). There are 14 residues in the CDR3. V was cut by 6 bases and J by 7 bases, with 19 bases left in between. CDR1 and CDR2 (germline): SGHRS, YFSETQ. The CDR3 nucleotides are TGCGCCAGCAATGAGTCCGGGAACAGAGGGACCCAGTACTTC. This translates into CASNESGNRGTQYF.

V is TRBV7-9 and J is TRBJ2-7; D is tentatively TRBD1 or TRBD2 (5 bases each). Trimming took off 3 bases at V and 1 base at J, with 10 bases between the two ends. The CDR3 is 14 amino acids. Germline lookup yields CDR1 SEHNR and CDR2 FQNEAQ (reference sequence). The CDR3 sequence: CASSFGDESYEQYF. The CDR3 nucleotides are TGTGCCAGCAGCTTCGGGGACGAATCCTACGAGCAGTACTTC.

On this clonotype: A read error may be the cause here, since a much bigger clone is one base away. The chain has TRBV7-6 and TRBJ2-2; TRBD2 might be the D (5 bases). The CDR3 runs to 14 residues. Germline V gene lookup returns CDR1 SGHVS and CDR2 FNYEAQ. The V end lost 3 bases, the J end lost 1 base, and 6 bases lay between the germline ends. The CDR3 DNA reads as TGTGCCAGCAGCTTGAGGGTGAACACCGGGGAGCTGTTTTTT. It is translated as CASSLRVNTGELFF. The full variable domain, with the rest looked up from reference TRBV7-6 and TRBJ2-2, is GAGVSQSPRYKVTKRGQDVALRCDPISGHVSLYWYRQALGQGPEFLTYFNYEAQQDKSGLPNDRFSAERPEGSISTLTIQRTEQRDSAMYRCASSLRVNTGELFFGEGSRLTVL.

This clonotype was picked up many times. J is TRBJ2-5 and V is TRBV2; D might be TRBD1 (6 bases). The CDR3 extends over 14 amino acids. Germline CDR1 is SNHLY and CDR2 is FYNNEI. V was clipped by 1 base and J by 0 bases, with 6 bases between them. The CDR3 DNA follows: TGTGCCAGCAGTGAAGGGGACAACCAAGAGACCCAGTACTTC. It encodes CASSEGDNQETQYF.